Below are 6 T cell receptor beta chains sequenced from a single sample in a study of radiation and T cells in renal cell carcinoma. Method: immunoSEQ multiplex PCR; TCRdb's copy keeps in-frame clones and lacks some. The table has about 160,000 clones, 88% seen once; the top ten hold approximately 4%. Time point defined: baseline pretreatment blood. Treatment of the sample: 15 Gy SBRT to primary tumor, nephrectomy 4 weeks later. The material was blood, obtained from a patient whose treatment included radiotherapy and nephrectomy. Source of these receptors: a woman in her 70s with renal cell carcinoma.

This chain connects TRBV5-1 to TRBJ2-7, with D tentatively TRBD1 (5 bases). In germline, CDR1 is SGHRS, CDR2 YFSETQ. This CDR3 has 14 amino acids. The germline V and J ends were trimmed by 0 bases and 5 bases, with 12 bases remaining between them. The CDR3, as DNA: TGCGCCAGCAGCTTGGTTGCAGGGTCCGACGAGCAGTACTTC. Its protein is CASSLVAGSDEQYF.

This chain connects TRBV18 to TRBJ2-1; tentative D call: TRBD1 (5 bases). The V end was cut by 1 base, the J end by 4 bases, with 11 bases between. This CDR3 comprises 15 residues. Germline V gene sequence: CDR1 KGHSH, CDR2 LQKENI. The DNA for the CDR3 is TGTGCCAGCTCACCACGAACAGGACAATACAATGAGCAGTTCTTC. Encoded protein: CASSPRTGQYNEQFF. The whole variable domain, filled in from reference TRBV18 and TRBJ2-1, reads NAGVMQNPRHLVRRRGQEARLRCSPMKGHSHVYWYRQLPEEGLKFMVYLQKENIIDESGMPKERFSAEFPKEGPSILRIQQVVRGDSAAYFCASSPRTGQYNEQFFGPGTRLTVL.

The V and J genes are TRBV5-1 and TRBJ2-5; 8 bases fit TRBD1. J lost 2 bases, V lost 0 bases, and 12 bases had no gene match. This CDR3 has 18 amino acids. Germline assignment: CDR1 SGHRS and CDR2 YFSETQ. This chain's CDR3 is CASSLAAGGAKVQETQYF. The CDR3, as DNA: TGCGCCAGCAGCTTGGCCGCAGGGGGCGCGAAGGTTCAAGAGACCCAGTACTTC. Full variable domain (rest looked up from reference TRBV5-1 and TRBJ2-5): KAGVTQTPRYLIKTRGQQVTLSCSPISGHRSVSWYQQTPGQGLQFLFEYFSETQRNKGNFPGRFSGRQFSNSRSEMNVSTLELGDSALYLCASSLAAGGAKVQETQYFGPGTRLLVL.

V usage is TRBV5-4 and J usage is TRBJ1-6, with 10 bases aligning to TRBD1. This CDR3 contains 15 residues. Trimming removed 6 bases from V and 8 bases from J; junction bases left unmatched: 8. Germline values: CDR1 SGHNT, CDR2 YYREEE (reference sequence). Here the CDR3 reads CASTDRTGGDSPLHF. The DNA of the CDR3 is TGTGCCAGCACCGACCGGACAGGGGGGGATTCACCCCTCCACTTT.

The chain has TRBV5-1 and TRBJ2-5; possible D gene TRBD1, 5 bases. The CDR3 is 17 residues long. The V end was cut by 0 bases, the J end by 2 bases, with 17 bases between. CDR1 is SGHRS, CDR2 YFSETQ, per germline. The CDR3 loop reads CASSLGPLGAQQETQYF. The CDR3 coding sequence is TGCGCCAGCAGCTTGGGACCTCTTGGGGCACAACAAGAGACCCAGTACTTC.

CDR3 region: CASSLAWGGEQFF. Here the CDR3 DNA reads TGTGCCAGCAGCTTAGCTTGGGGAGGTGAGCAGTTCTTC. The chain employs TRBV7-2 and TRBJ2-1, with D possibly matching TRBD2 (6 bases). Germline V CDR1 and CDR2: SGHTA, FQGNSA. This CDR3 has 13 residues. V lost 0 bases and J 9 bases, leaving 9 bases between the germline ends. The full variable domain, rest sourced from reference TRBV7-2 and TRBJ2-1, is GAGVSQSPSNKVTEKGKDVELRCDPISGHTALYWYRQSLGQGLEFLIYFQGNSAPDKSGLPSDRFSAERTGGSVSTLTIQRTQQEDSAVYLCASSLAWGGEQFFGPGTRLTVL.